The 20 T cell receptor beta chains below come from one sample, sequenced in a study of T-cell reconstitution after alpha-beta-depleted transplantation in children. Preparation of the TCRbeta library was carried out with unique molecular identifiers. TCRdb independently ran MiXCR on the PCR reads; one entry per CDR3 protein. This sample has about 440,000 distinct CDR3 sequences, with around two fifths found just once. The sequencing here drew on PBMCs, taken before TCRalphabeta/CD19-depleted stem cell transplant. All receptors derive from a girl aged 2 to 9 with aplastic anemia, due to receive a stem cell transplant.

This sequence joins TRBV7-2 and TRBJ2-5; D possibly uses TRBD1 or TRBD2 (6 bases each). This CDR3 has 14 amino acids. V shed 6 bases and J shed 5 bases, with 16 bases lying between them. Germline CDR1 and CDR2: SGHTA and FQGNSA. The CDR3 spells CASSIAGGVETQYF. CDR3 coding DNA: TGTGCCAGCAGTATAGCCGGGGGCGTCGAGACCCAGTACTTC.

The J gene is TRBJ2-1, the V gene TRBV19, with 7 bases aligning to TRBD2. V shed 7 bases, J shed 1 base, and the junction held 4 bases outside the gene matches. This CDR3 has 14 amino acids. Germline assignment: CDR1 LNHDA and CDR2 SQIVND (reference sequence). The CDR3 here is CASNRRGSYNEQFF. For the CDR3, the DNA is TGTGCCAGTAATCGGCGGGGGTCCTACAATGAGCAGTTCTTC.

This clonotype was found a few times. The chain employs TRBV11-2 and TRBJ2-7; 8 nucleotides agree with TRBD2. CDR3 length equals 15 residues. V gave up 1 base and J gave up 5 bases; unmatched junction bases: 7. Germline CDR1 and CDR2: SGHAT and FQNNGV. The CDR3 protein is CASSLGTSGLNEQYF. The CDR3 coding sequence is TGTGCCAGCAGCTTAGGAACTAGCGGATTAAACGAGCAGTACTTC.

In this sample, this clonotype turned up a few times. The J gene is TRBJ2-6, the V gene TRBV20-1; perhaps TRBD1 as D (6 bases). With 5 bases removed from V and 0 bases from J, the gap between germline ends came to 14 bases. The length of the CDR3 is 16 residues. Germline V lookup: CDR1 DFQATT, CDR2 SNEGSKA (reference sequence). CDR3 nucleotide sequence: TGCAGTGCTTACGGACAGCTAGGCTCTGGGGCCAACGTCCTGACTTTC. Translating gives CSAYGQLGSGANVLTF.

The chain links TRBV24-1 to TRBJ2-1; maybe TRBD2 (6 bases). V lost 4 bases and J 0 bases, leaving 9 bases between the germline ends. This CDR3 is 15 amino acids long. CDR1 KGHDR and CDR2 SFDVKD come from the germline V gene. The CDR3 protein is CATSEGLSSYNEQFF. The CDR3 region has the DNA TGTGCCACCAGTGAGGGACTGAGCTCCTACAATGAGCAGTTCTTC.

There are many counts of this clonotype. This chain joins TRBV30 and TRBJ2-2; possible D gene TRBD2, 5 bases. Germline assignment: CDR1 GTSNPN and CDR2 SVGIG (reference sequence). Trimming stripped 4 bases from V and 5 bases from J, with 8 bases between. CDR3 length: 12 amino acids. The DNA for the CDR3 is TGTGCCTGGATGAGGGTTACCGGGGAGCTGTTTTTT. Encoded protein: CAWMRVTGELFF.

The rearrangement links TRBV28 to TRBJ1-6; maybe TRBD1 (5 bases). Germline CDR1 MDHEN, CDR2 SYDVKM. Trimming took 5 bases from V and 0 from J, leaving 11 bases between them. CDR3 size: 16 residues. The CDR3 nucleotides are TGTGCCAGCAGTCCCCGGGGCGACTCCTATAATTCACCCCTCCACTTT. Its translation: CASSPRGDSYNSPLHF.

The chain is built from TRBV11-2 and TRBJ2-2, with D possibly being TRBD2 (5 bases). CDR3 length: 14 amino acids. V was pared by 5 bases and J by 4 bases, with 11 bases between. Germline V gene lookup returns CDR1 SGHAT and CDR2 FQNNGV. The CDR3 sequence: CASSPQRTTGELFF. Here the CDR3 DNA reads TGTGCCAGCAGCCCACAGCGGACCACCGGGGAGCTGTTTTTT. The full variable domain, its missing parts supplied by reference TRBV11-2 and TRBJ2-2, is EAGVAQSPRYKIIEKRQSVAFWCNPISGHATLYWYQQILGQGPKLLIQFQNNGVVDDSQLPKDRFSAERLKGVDSTLKIQPAKLEDSAVYLCASSPQRTTGELFFGEGSRLTVL.

Only a few counts were recorded for this clonotype. CDR3 residues: CASSPDGLGGYTF. The CDR3 region has the DNA TGTGCCAGCAGCCCCGACGGGTTGGGGGGCTACACCTTC. The chain has TRBV12-3 or TRBV12-4 and TRBJ1-2; D is unresolved. V was clipped by 6 bases and J by 8 bases, with 16 bases between them. There are 13 residues in the CDR3.

This clonotype was detected once. The J gene is TRBJ2-3, the V gene TRBV28; D is perhaps TRBD2 (7 bases). CDR1 and CDR2 (germline): MDHEN, SYDVKM. This CDR3 contains 16 residues. Trimming stripped 10 bases from V and 5 bases from J, with 25 bases between. The CDR3 loop is CATKRMGGAYEDTQYF. For the CDR3, the DNA is TGTGCCACCAAAAGGATGGGGGGGGCTTACGAAGATACGCAGTATTTT.

The CDR3 bases are TGTGCCAGCAGCTTAGACGAAGTTACCGGGACTAGCCACCAAGAGACCCAGTACTTC. Encoded protein: CASSLDEVTGTSHQETQYF. The rearrangement uses TRBV7-8 and TRBJ2-5; 9 bases line up with TRBD2. V dropped 1 base and J dropped 0; count of bases not matched to a gene: 12. The CDR3 length is 19 residues. The V gene's germline CDR1 is SGHVS and CDR2 FQNEAQ.

J is TRBJ2-1 and V is TRBV10-3, with TRBD1 identical over 9 bases. This CDR3 is 15 amino acids long. The germline gives CDR1 ENHRY, CDR2 SYGVKD. The trim removed 2 bases at V and 5 bases at J, leaving 4 bases unmatched. CDR3 in amino acids: CAISEKDRGHNEQFF. CDR3 coding DNA: TGTGCCATCAGTGAGAAGGACAGGGGTCACAATGAGCAGTTCTTC.

The V gene is TRBV19, the J gene TRBJ2-7; possibly TRBD1 for D (6 bases). V was shortened by 5 bases and J by 2 bases, with 25 bases between the two germline ends. The CDR3 loop spans 18 amino acids. Germline CDR1 is LNHDA and CDR2 is SQIVND (reference sequence). CDR3 amino acids: CASSPHGFLRGLPYEQYF. The CDR3 DNA sequence: TGTGCCAGTAGTCCCCATGGTTTTCTCAGGGGTCTTCCCTACGAGCAGTACTTC.

The chain uses TRBV30 and TRBJ2-1; D is possibly TRBD1 (6 bases). The V end lost 0 bases, the J end lost 6 bases, and 18 bases lay between the germline ends. The V gene's germline CDR1 is GTSNPN and CDR2 SVGIG (reference sequence). The CDR3 consists of 16 residues. The CDR3: CAWSVPRTDYGNEQFF. CDR3 coding DNA: TGTGCCTGGAGTGTGCCGCGGACAGACTATGGCAATGAGCAGTTCTTC.

Many counts were recorded for this clonotype. This chain links TRBV20-1 with TRBJ2-1, with 9 positions matching TRBD2. V was pared by 2 bases and J by 1 base, with 12 bases of the junction left unmatched. Germline CDR1 is DFQATT and CDR2 is SNEGSKA (reference sequence). CDR3 size: 18 residues. CDR3 coding DNA: TGCAGTGCTAGATATTATGGTAGCGGGAGCGGTTCCTACAATGAGCAGTTCTTC. Encoded protein: CSARYYGSGSGSYNEQFF.

V gene TRBV7-9 combines with J gene TRBJ1-4, with 7 bases matching TRBD1. The CDR3 has 15 amino acids. Trimming at V came to 3 bases and at J to 3 bases, leaving 4 bases not matched to a gene. The germline gives CDR1 SEHNR, CDR2 FQNEAQ (reference sequence). The CDR3, as DNA: TGTGCCAGCAGCTTTGGGACAGCGGCTAATGAAAAACTGTTTTTT. Amino acid sequence: CASSFGTAANEKLFF.

This clonotype was seen a few times. The genes are TRBV5-8 and TRBJ2-1; 12 bases map to TRBD2. The CDR3 is 17 residues long. With V trimmed by 4 bases and J by 4 bases, 9 bases remained unmatched. Germline values: CDR1 SGHTS, CDR2 YDEGEE. The CDR3 reads CASSVSRTSGGYNEQFF. The CDR3 nucleotides are TGTGCCAGCAGCGTATCCAGAACTAGCGGGGGGTACAATGAGCAGTTCTTC.

The chain uses TRBV28 and TRBJ2-2; 11 bases map to TRBD2. Trimming removed 5 bases from V and 5 bases from J; junction bases left unmatched: 10. The germline CDR1 and CDR2 sequences are MDHEN and SYDVKM. The CDR3 covers 17 residues. The CDR3 reads CASSPTKLAGVTGELFF. The CDR3 coding sequence is TGTGCCAGCAGTCCCACTAAACTAGCGGGAGTTACCGGGGAGCTGTTTTTT.

This clonotype turned up a few times. V is TRBV5-1 and J is TRBJ2-1; D gene uncertain. This CDR3 has 16 residues. V was cut by 4 bases and J by 0 bases, with 14 bases left in between. Germline loops: CDR1 SGHRS, CDR2 YFSETQ. As DNA, the CDR3 is TGCGCCAGCAGCCTTCCGAGACTCAGCTCCTACAATGAGCAGTTCTTC. Protein: CASSLPRLSSYNEQFF.

The chain carries TRBV5-1 and TRBJ2-7; D not certain. Trimming took 4 bases from V and 6 from J, leaving 17 bases between them. Germline V gene lookup returns CDR1 SGHRS and CDR2 YFSETQ. The CDR3 extends over 14 amino acids. CDR3: CASSPGRTLVEQYF. CDR3 sequence (DNA): TGCGCCAGCAGCCCCGGGCGTACCCTAGTCGAGCAGTACTTC.